These 32 T cell receptor beta chains originate from one sample sequenced in a study of blood T cells in healthy people across ages. Alongside a J-beta primer mix, a sample-barcoded 5' primer served in a second PCR lasting 7 to 11 cycles. MiXCR, run by TCRdb on the 5' RACE reads, gives a single entry per CDR3 protein. Among about 650,000 distinct CDR3 sequences listed, 52% were seen once. Sequencing was carried out using blood. The receptors were sampled from a woman at least 80 years old in good health.

The chain has TRBV6-4 and TRBJ2-5; TRBD2 matches at 8 bases. The V and J ends lost 6 bases and 11 bases, in that order; junction bases with no gene match: 8. CDR1 is MRHNA, CDR2 SNTAGT, per germline. The CDR3 length is 12 residues. This CDR3 is CASRSSGGEQYF. CDR3 bases: TGTGCCAGCAGATCAAGCGGGGGTGAGCAGTACTTC.

Notes on this clonotype: At one boundary the junction diverges from the germline segment, which might be a read error. The chain employs TRBV6-4 and TRBJ1-1, with D unclear. In germline, CDR1 is MRHNA, CDR2 SNTAGT. CDR3 length: 12 amino acids. The CDR3 protein is CASSYSGYEAFF. The DNA of the CDR3 is TGTGCCAGCAGTTACTCGGGATATGAAGCTTTCTTT.

This clonotype was detected many times. The genes are TRBV29-1 and TRBJ1-4; 10 nucleotides match TRBD1. Germline assignment: CDR1 SQVTM and CDR2 ANQGSEA. There are 18 residues in the CDR3. V dropped 8 bases and J dropped 8; count of bases not matched to a gene: 23. CDR3 region: CSPSDGDRGLQLEEKLFF. The DNA for the CDR3 is TGCAGCCCCTCTGATGGGGACAGGGGCCTGCAGTTAGAAGAAAAACTGTTTTTT.

This clonotype was detected only a few times. The rearrangement links TRBV20-1 to TRBJ1-4; D is unresolved. V was trimmed by 4 bases and J by 8 bases, leaving 5 bases between them. Germline CDR1 reads DFQATT; CDR2 reads SNEGSKA (reference sequence). This CDR3 has 10 amino acids. The CDR3 DNA follows: TGCAGTGCTAAGGGCGAAAAACTGTTTTTT. Amino acid sequence: CSAKGEKLFF.

The gene calls are TRBV6-2 or TRBV6-3 and TRBJ2-7; D remains ambiguous. The V and J ends lost 6 bases and 1 base respectively, with 10 bases between them. Looked up from germline, CDR1 is MNHEY and CDR2 is SVGEGT. The CDR3 has 13 amino acids. As DNA, the CDR3 is TGTGCCAGCAGCGAGAAGCTATCCTACGAGCAGTACTTC. It encodes CASSEKLSYEQYF.

Many counts were recorded for this clonotype. This sequence joins TRBV20-1 and TRBJ2-1; D gene unclear. The CDR3 loop spans 11 amino acids. With 3 bases removed from V and 4 bases from J, the gap between germline ends came to 4 bases. Germline V gives CDR1 DFQATT, CDR2 SNEGSKA (reference sequence). The CDR3: CSARGYNEQFF. CDR3 coding DNA: TGCAGTGCTAGGGGGTACAATGAGCAGTTCTTC.

Comments on this clonotype: A read error may produce the germline difference seen at one junction end. V gene TRBV4-1 combines with J gene TRBJ2-1; 10 nucleotides agree with TRBD2. The CDR3 contains 18 residues. Germline CDR1 MGHRA, CDR2 YSYEKL. This CDR3 is CVSSPRTSGLNSYNEQFF. CDR3 bases: TGCGTCAGCAGCCCGAGGACTAGCGGCCTAAACTCCTACAATGAGCAGTTCTTC.

The chain combines TRBV7-8 with TRBJ1-5, with unresolved D. CDR3 length: 13 residues. CDR1 is SGHVS and CDR2 is FQNEAQ in the germline V gene. The V end was cut by 2 bases, the J end by 5 bases, with 7 bases between. CDR3 sequence (DNA): TGTGCCAGCAGCTTATTTGGGGATCAGCCCCAGCATTTT. Translated, it gives CASSLFGDQPQHF.

A remark on this clonotype: A much larger clone lies one base from this, so it may be a read error. The chain couples TRBV6-6 to TRBJ1-1; no clear D gene. The germline gives CDR1 MNHNY, CDR2 SVGAGI (reference sequence). The CDR3 has 14 residues. This CDR3 is CASRPRTGNPEAFF. The CDR3 DNA follows: TGTGCCAGTCGCCCGAGGACGGGGAACCCTGAAGCTTTCTTT.

The rearrangement links TRBV28 to TRBJ2-4, with D possibly called TRBD1 or TRBD2 (5 bases each). Gene TRBJ2-7 matches the end of the DNA better, so the J call may be wrong. This CDR3 contains 15 residues. In germline, CDR1 is MDHEN, CDR2 SYDVKM. The CDR3 region is CASKGAGTGIYEQYF. DNA for the CDR3: TGTGCCAGCAAGGGTGCAGGGACGGGAATCTACGAGCAGTACTTC.

This clonotype was recorded many times. The rearrangement uses TRBV5-6 and TRBJ2-4; D call uncertain. The V end lost 2 bases, the J end lost 0 bases, and 6 bases lay between the germline ends. The CDR3 loop spans 14 amino acids. The germline V gene encodes CDR1 SGHDT and CDR2 YYEEEE. The CDR3 DNA follows: TGTGCCAGCAGCTTCACGGGAGCCAAAAACATTCAGTACTTC. It is translated as CASSFTGAKNIQYF.

With respect to this clonotype: One base away lies a much larger clone, so this may be a sequencing read error. The chain employs TRBV24-1 and TRBJ2-1; TRBD2 matches at 7 bases. Losses at the gene ends were 3 bases for V and 3 bases for J; bases not matched to a gene: 10. The CDR3 has 17 amino acids. CDR1 is KGHDR and CDR2 is SFDVKD in the germline V gene. This chain's CDR3 is CATSDNLADLGYNEQFF. The CDR3 DNA is TGTGCCACCAGTGATAACCTAGCGGACCTAGGCTACAATGAGCAGTTCTTC.

This clonotype was recorded many times. This chain links TRBV3-1 with TRBJ2-1; TRBD2 matches 9 bases. This CDR3 region has 14 residues. V was clipped by 4 bases and J by 8 bases; unmatched bases: 6. The germline CDR1 and CDR2 sequences are LGHDT and YNNKEL (reference sequence). The CDR3 sequence is CASSRISGSDEQFF. CDR3 nucleotides: TGTGCCAGCAGCCGGATTAGCGGGAGCGATGAGCAGTTCTTC.

The table lists this clonotype with many counts. The chain uses TRBV20-1 and TRBJ2-1; 10 bases are shared with TRBD2. The trim removed 6 bases at V and 7 bases at J, leaving 12 bases unmatched. This CDR3 is 15 amino acids long. Germline CDR1 and CDR2: DFQATT and SNEGSKA (reference sequence). In nucleotides, the CDR3 is TGCAGTGCCCCGGTGGTAGCGGGAGGTCTTAATGAGCAGTTCTTC. Translated, it gives CSAPVVAGGLNEQFF.

The chain carries TRBV29-1 and TRBJ1-1; no clear D gene. The germline V and J ends were trimmed by 7 bases and 2 bases, with 14 bases remaining between them. CDR3 size: 13 residues. CDR1 is SQVTM, CDR2 ANQGSEA, per germline. The CDR3, as DNA: TGCAGCGGGCAGAAGCCTATAAACACTGAAGCTTTCTTT. It is translated as CSGQKPINTEAFF.

In the case of this clonotype: This may be a read error: a much more frequent sequence differs by one nucleotide. The chain links TRBV20-1 to TRBJ2-7; 13 nucleotides align to TRBD2. V gave up 5 bases and J gave up 6 bases; unmatched junction bases: 7. This CDR3 spans 14 amino acids. The V gene's germline CDR1 is DFQATT and CDR2 SNEGSKA (reference sequence). CDR3: CSAGGLAGAFEQYF. CDR3 bases: TGCAGTGCTGGAGGACTAGCGGGAGCTTTCGAGCAGTACTTC.

This clonotype occurred a few times. V and J are TRBV19 and TRBJ2-7; 8 nucleotides match TRBD1. Germline V gene data show CDR1 as LNHDA and CDR2 as SQIVND (reference sequence). V shed 3 bases, J shed 2 bases, and the junction held 0 bases outside the gene matches. There are 13 residues in the CDR3. The CDR3 sequence is CASSMDRAYEQYF. The CDR3 DNA follows: TGTGCCAGTAGTATGGACAGGGCCTACGAGCAGTACTTC.

Turning to this clonotype: A much more abundant neighbour one base away suggests this may be a read error. The chain combines TRBV5-1 with TRBJ2-7, with a tentative D call TRBD1 (6 bases). The germline V gene encodes CDR1 SGHRS and CDR2 YFSETQ. The CDR3 spans 14 residues. V shed 3 bases and J shed 7 bases, with 17 bases lying between them. The CDR3 DNA follows: TGCGCCAGCAGCTCCGGGACACCCAACAATGAGCAGTACTTC. Translated, it gives CASSSGTPNNEQYF.

The rearrangement uses TRBV3-1 and TRBJ2-4, with D perhaps matching TRBD1 or TRBD2 (7 bases each). CDR1 is LGHDT, CDR2 YNNKEL, per germline (reference sequence). The CDR3 covers 20 residues. V gave up 0 bases and J gave up 0 bases, with 21 bases separating them. The CDR3, as DNA: TGTGCCAGCAGCCAAGATGGGGAGGGGGCGGAGGAATTAGCCAAAAACATTCAGTACTTC. Protein sequence: CASSQDGEGAEELAKNIQYF.

This clonotype was counted a single time. The rearrangement joins TRBV4-2 to TRBJ2-1; maybe TRBD2 (6 bases). This CDR3 is built from 16 residues. The V end lost 0 bases, the J end lost 8 bases, and 17 bases lay between the germline ends. Germline V gene data show CDR1 as LGHNA and CDR2 as YNFKEQ. CDR3 amino acids: CASSQDMGTGGHEQFF. CDR3 sequence (DNA): TGTGCCAGCAGCCAAGATATGGGCACCGGAGGGCATGAGCAGTTCTTC.

This clonotype has a count of ten or more. The gene calls are TRBV7-3 and TRBJ2-1, with 9 bases matching TRBD2. This CDR3 is 21 amino acids long. The V gene end was trimmed by 5 bases and the J gene end by 0 bases; junction bases not matched to a gene: 20. The germline V gene has CDR1 SGHTA and CDR2 FQGTGA. CDR3: CASSRLAGGPLRDNSYNEQFF. The DNA of the CDR3 is TGTGCCAGCAGCCGGCTCGCGGGGGGGCCCCTTAGAGATAACTCCTACAATGAGCAGTTCTTC.

This clonotype occurred a few times. The CDR3 DNA is TGTGCCAGCAGCCCACGGACAGGGGCCCTCACAGATACGCAGTATTTT. Translating it yields CASSPRTGALTDTQYF. The chain has TRBV3-1 and TRBJ2-3; TRBD1 aligns across 9 bases. Per the germline V gene, CDR1 is LGHDT and CDR2 is YNNKEL (reference sequence). The CDR3 is 16 amino acids. V trimming: 4 bases; J trimming: 2 bases; junction bases outside the gene matches: 7.

The sample holds a few counts of this clonotype. CDR3 sequence reads: CASSAGTSTQETQYF. For the CDR3, the DNA is TGCGCCAGCAGCGCAGGGACTAGCACCCAAGAGACCCAGTACTTC. The chain joins TRBV5-1 to TRBJ2-5; 9 bases are shared with TRBD2. The trim removed 4 bases at V and 1 base at J, leaving 5 bases unmatched. This CDR3 spans 15 amino acids. CDR1 and CDR2 (germline): SGHRS, YFSETQ.

A few counts support this clonotype. V usage is TRBV28 and J usage is TRBJ2-2; 14 bases are shared with TRBD2. The V and J ends lost 6 bases and 7 bases, in that order; junction bases with no gene match: 7. The CDR3 totals 16 residues. Germline-derived CDR1 and CDR2 are MDHEN and SYDVKM. This CDR3 reads CASRLPGLAGVGELFF. DNA for the CDR3: TGTGCCAGCAGGTTACCGGGACTAGCGGGAGTCGGGGAGCTGTTTTTT.

The gene calls are TRBV6-1 and TRBJ1-1; D possibly corresponds to TRBD1 (6 bases). V was cut by 8 bases and J by 7 bases, with 17 bases left in between. The CDR3 totals 13 residues. Germline lookup yields CDR1 MNHNS and CDR2 SASEGT. CDR3 in amino acids: CASSLRGGSEAFF. The CDR3 DNA follows: TGTGCCAGCTCCCTCAGGGGAGGGAGTGAAGCTTTCTTT.

This clonotype was recorded at least ten times. V and J are TRBV7-9 and TRBJ2-3; perhaps TRBD1 as D (7 bases). The V end lost 5 bases, the J end lost 3 bases, and 15 bases lay between the germline ends. Germline V gene sequence: CDR1 SEHNR, CDR2 FQNEAQ (reference sequence). This CDR3 spans 15 amino acids. This CDR3 is CASSAGGRTTDTQYF. The CDR3 DNA reads TGTGCCAGCAGCGCAGGGGGGCGTACAACAGATACGCAGTATTTT. Drawing the rest from reference TRBV7-9 and TRBJ2-3, the complete variable domain is DTGVSQNPRHKITKRGQNVTFRCDPISEHNRLYWYRQTLGQGPEFLTYFQNEAQLEKSRLLSDRFSAERPKGSFSTLEIQRTEQGDSAMYLCASSAGGRTTDTQYFGPGTRLTVL.

V is TRBV7-2 and J is TRBJ2-1, with a tentative D call TRBD2 (6 bases). The V end was cut by 5 bases, the J end by 6 bases, with 23 bases between. CDR1 SGHTA and CDR2 FQGNSA come from the germline V gene. The CDR3 covers 17 residues. In nucleotides, the CDR3 is TGTGCCAGCAGCCCCTCGGGACTGTCCGCATACGCCAATGAGCAGTTCTTC. It translates to CASSPSGLSAYANEQFF.

Comments on this clonotype: The DNA is omitted, as the CDR3 cannot be located on it reliably, and the CDR3 follows TCRdb's listing. The chain uses TRBV29-1 and TRBJ1-2; TRBD1 was called by the table and not checked on the DNA. Per germline, CDR1 SQVTM and CDR2 ANQGSEA. The CDR3 spans 13 amino acids, including both terminal residues. The CDR3 spells CNVGTGANYGNTF.

Points on this clonotype: A read error may produce the germline difference seen at one junction end. The rearrangement joins TRBV2 to TRBJ1-1, with 7 bases identical to TRBD1. Germline CDR1 is SNHLY and CDR2 is FYNNEI. The CDR3 totals 13 residues. Here the CDR3 DNA reads TGTGCCAGCAGTGACACCAGGGGGACTGGAGCTTTCTTT. Translating gives CASSDTRGTGAFF.

The chain combines TRBV7-8 with TRBJ2-3; D unresolved. V dropped 1 base and J dropped 4 bases, with 12 bases sitting between them. Germline CDR1 reads SGHVS; CDR2 reads FQNEAQ. The CDR3 spans 15 residues. This CDR3 reads CASSLGFTTADTQYF. Written as DNA, the CDR3 is TGTGCCAGCAGCTTAGGGTTTACAACAGCAGATACGCAGTATTTT.

The count of this clonotype is one. The genes are TRBV20-1 and TRBJ2-7; D remains ambiguous. CDR1 DFQATT and CDR2 SNEGSKA come from the germline V gene (reference sequence). The V gene lost 3 bases and the J gene lost 5 bases, with 5 bases spanning the gap. The CDR3 consists of 10 residues. CDR3 sequence: CSASLDEQYF. The CDR3 coding sequence is TGCAGTGCTAGTCTCGACGAGCAGTACTTC.

In this sample, this clonotype turned up a few times. The chain links TRBV12-3 or TRBV12-4 to TRBJ1-1; TRBD1 might be the D (5 bases). V lost 5 bases, J lost 7 bases, and 14 bases lay in between. The CDR3 has 13 residues. The CDR3 nucleotides are TGTGCCAGCAGTCCCAGGGAAACGGGTGAAGCTTTCTTT. Its translation: CASSPRETGEAFF.